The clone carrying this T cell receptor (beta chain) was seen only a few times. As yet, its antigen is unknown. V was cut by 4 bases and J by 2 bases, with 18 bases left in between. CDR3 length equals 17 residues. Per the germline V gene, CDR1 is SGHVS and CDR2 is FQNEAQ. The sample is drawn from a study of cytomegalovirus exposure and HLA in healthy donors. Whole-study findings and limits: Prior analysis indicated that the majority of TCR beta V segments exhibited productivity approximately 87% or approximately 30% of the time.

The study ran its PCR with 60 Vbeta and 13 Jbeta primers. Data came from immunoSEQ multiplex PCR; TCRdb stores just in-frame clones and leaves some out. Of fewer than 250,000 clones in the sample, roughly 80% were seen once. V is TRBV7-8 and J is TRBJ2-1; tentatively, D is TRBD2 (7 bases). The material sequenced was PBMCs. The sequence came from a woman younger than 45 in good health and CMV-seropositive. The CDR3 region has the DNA TGTGCCAGCAGCTCACTTGGGGGGGCGGGAACCTACAATGAGCAGTTCTTC. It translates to CASSSLGGAGTYNEQFF.